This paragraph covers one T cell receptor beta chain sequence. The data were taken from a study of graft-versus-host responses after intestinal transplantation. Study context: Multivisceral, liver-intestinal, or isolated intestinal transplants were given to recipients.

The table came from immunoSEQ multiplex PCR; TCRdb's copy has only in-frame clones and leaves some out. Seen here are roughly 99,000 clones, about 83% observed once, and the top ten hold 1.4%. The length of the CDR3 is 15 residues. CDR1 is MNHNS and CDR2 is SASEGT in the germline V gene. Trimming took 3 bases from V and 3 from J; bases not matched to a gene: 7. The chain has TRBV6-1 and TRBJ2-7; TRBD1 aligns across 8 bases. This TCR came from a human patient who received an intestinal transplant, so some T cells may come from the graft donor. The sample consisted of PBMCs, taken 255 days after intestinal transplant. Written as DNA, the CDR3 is TGTGCCAGCAGTGATCCCACAGGGGGATTCTACGAGCAGTACTTC. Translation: CASSDPTGGFYEQYF.